The clone carrying this TCR beta chain has just a few counts. The data were taken from a study of stem cell transplantation in POMP-related autoinflammatory disease. Sequencing was performed with immunoSEQ multiplex PCR; in TCRdb, only in-frame clones are kept and a portion is missing. Of 9,100 or so clones listed, about 85% are singletons. This receptor was identified in a human patient with POMP-related autoinflammation and immune dysregulation (PRAID). Some of these T cells may belong to the graft donor. The specimen comprised CD4+ T cells from PBMCs, sampled after stem cell transplantation.

CDR3 region: CASSSRGAVRYNEQFF. The CDR3 DNA reads TGTGCCAGCAGCTCCAGGGGGGCCGTACGGTACAATGAGCAGTTCTTC. The rearrangement links TRBV6-2 or TRBV6-3 to TRBJ2-1; D is perhaps TRBD1 (7 bases). Germline CDR1 MNHEY, CDR2 SVGEGT. Trimming removed 6 bases from V and 4 bases from J, with 19 bases in between. The CDR3 spans 16 residues.